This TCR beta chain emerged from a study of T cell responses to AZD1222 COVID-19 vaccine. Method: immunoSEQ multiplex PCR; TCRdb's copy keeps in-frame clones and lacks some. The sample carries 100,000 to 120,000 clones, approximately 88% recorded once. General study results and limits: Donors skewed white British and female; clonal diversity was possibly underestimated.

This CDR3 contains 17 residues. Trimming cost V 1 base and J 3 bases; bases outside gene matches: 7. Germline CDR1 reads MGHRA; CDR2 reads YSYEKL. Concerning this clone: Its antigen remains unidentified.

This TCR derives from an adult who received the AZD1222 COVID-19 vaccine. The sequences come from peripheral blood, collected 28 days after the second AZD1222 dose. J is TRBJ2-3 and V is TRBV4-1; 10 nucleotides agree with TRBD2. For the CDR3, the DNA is TGCGCCAGCAGCCAAGTGGGTAGCGGGGGGCAGACAGATACGCAGTATTTT. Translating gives CASSQVGSGGQTDTQYF.